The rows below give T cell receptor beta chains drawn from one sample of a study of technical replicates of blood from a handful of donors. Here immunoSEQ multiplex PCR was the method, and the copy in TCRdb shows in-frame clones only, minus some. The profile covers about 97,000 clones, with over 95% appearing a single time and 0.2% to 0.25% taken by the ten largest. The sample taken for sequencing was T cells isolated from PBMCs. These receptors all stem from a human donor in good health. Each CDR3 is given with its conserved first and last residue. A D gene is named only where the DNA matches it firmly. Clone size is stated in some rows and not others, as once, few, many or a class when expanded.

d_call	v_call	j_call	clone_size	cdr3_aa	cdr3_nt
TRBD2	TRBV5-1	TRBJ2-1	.	CASSSLTSGAYNEQFF	TGCGCCAGCAGCTCGCTGACTAGCGGGGCTTACAATGAGCAGTTCTTC
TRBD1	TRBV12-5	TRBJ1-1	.	CASGLYLRGGGSGGYTEAFF	TGTGCTAGTGGTTTATATCTGAGAGGGGGCGGCAGTGGAGGTTACACTGAAGCTTTCTTT
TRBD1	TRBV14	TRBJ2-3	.	CASSQVTGATDTQYF	TGTGCCAGCAGCCAAGTAACAGGGGCCACAGATACGCAGTATTTT
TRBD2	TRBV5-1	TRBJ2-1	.	CASSLAGTSVLDEQFF	TGCGCCAGCAGCTTGGCCGGGACTAGCGTGTTAGATGAGCAGTTCTTC
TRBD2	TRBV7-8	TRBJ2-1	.	CASSLGLAGETRNEQFF	TGTGCCAGCAGCTTAGGTCTAGCGGGAGAGACTCGGAATGAGCAGTTCTTC
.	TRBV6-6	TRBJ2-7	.	CASSYSRGSFSYEQYF	TGTGCCAGCAGTTACTCGAGGGGGTCCTTTAGCTACGAGCAGTACTTC
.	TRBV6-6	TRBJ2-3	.	CASTGLADTQYF	TGTGCCAGCACCGGGTTGGCAGATACGCAGTATTTT
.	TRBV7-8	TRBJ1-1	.	CASSSAGRGIEVNTEAFF	TGTGCCAGCAGCTCAGCGGGGCGCGGGATTGAGGTGAACACTGAAGCTTTCTTT
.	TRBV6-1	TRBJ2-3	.	CASTQAAGPDTQYF	TGTGCCAGCACCCAGGCGGCAGGGCCAGATACGCAGTATTTT
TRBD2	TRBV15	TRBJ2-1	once	CATSRDRRLAGGPYNEQFF	TGTGCCACCAGCAGAGATCGAAGACTGGCGGGAGGACCCTACAATGAGCAGTTCTTC
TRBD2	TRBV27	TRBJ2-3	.	CASSVSGGADTQYF	TGTGCCAGCAGTGTAAGCGGGGGCGCAGATACGCAGTATTTT